The following is a T cell receptor beta chain sequence with its context. Its antigen is not known. Using triplicate sorts, 300,000 cells were collected each time from every CD8+ T cell subset. With UMI labels, 5' RACE was used to prepare the TRB cDNA libraries. Using the 5' RACE reads, TCRdb records one entry per CDR3 protein without DNA. This sample contains around 41,000 distinct CDR3 sequences. This specimen belongs to a study of CXCR3-negative and CXCR3-positive naive CD8 T cells. Findings of the study overall: In cryopreserved cells, CXCR3 expression partially decreased, and fresh PBMCs were used in most assays. In both naive subsets diversity was comparably high, whereas memory CD8+ cells showed much lower diversity.

Sequencing was performed on memory CD8+ T cells from blood. The sequence was obtained from a human donor in good health. Some clones in this sample may be carry-over from other donors' samples.

CDR3 protein: CMLGEVTEAFF. The V gene is TRBV20-1, the J gene TRBJ1-1. CDR1 and CDR2 (germline): DFQATT, SNEGSKA (reference sequence). The CDR3 spans 11 residues.